This TCR beta chain was retrieved from a study of a mutant IDH1 vaccine in newly diagnosed glioma (dated by TCRdb to the early 2020s). Background on the whole study: The approximately 29 treated patients were 62.5% male and roughly 40% female, with a mean age of approximately 40 years. Peripheral blood samples were drawn at six visits, namely V03 (baseline), V05, V07, V10, V12 and V13. Before enrollment, patients had received standard therapy of radiotherapy alone, temozolomide alone, or radiochemotherapy with temozolomide; most received the combination. Longitudinal TCRB deep sequencing was done for 25 to 30 treated patients, wherever samples were available for exploratory analyses. Results the study describes overall, beyond this receptor: Vaccine-induced immune responses across multiple MHC alleles were detected in 90% to 95% of patients. According to the authors, sample limitations meant that analyses of patient blood samples could not be reproduced. Changes in the top peripheral T cell clonotypes picked up by TCRB sequencing did not appear to be linked to pseudoprogression. Selection of PBMC samples for TCRB deep sequencing was based on availability.

The intended sense of this specimen's time point label: baseline, week 1 (first vaccination visit). The treatment or condition label of this sample denotes: pre-vaccination baseline after standard-of-care therapy. Donors had newly diagnosed WHO grade 3 or 4 IDH1-mutant astrocytomas with loss of nuclear ATRX. The samples were drawn from NOA16, a multicentre, single-arm, open-label phase I trial in Germany that tested a mutant IDH1 peptide vaccine in humans for the first time. For immunogenicity testing, the blood drawn at visit V03 was used as the baseline sample. Genomic DNA for TCRB sequencing was isolated from EDTA blood with the DNeasy Blood and Tissue Kit. Libraries came from the immunoSEQ multiplex PCR assay. Rearranged TCR beta chain sequences were amplified with the hsTCRB Kit following the manufacturer's protocol. TCRB libraries were sequenced on an Illumina MiSeq. The paper's processing steps were these. Demultiplexing, trimming and gene mapping were performed with the kit vendor's proprietary platform. TCRdb holds this immuneACCESS table with in-frame rearrangements only. Some clones are missing; in checked studies, unresolved V genes explain under half, and the rest has no known cause. For V, J and clone size, that table is used; D and trimming come from the DNA. This sample lists about 96,000 clones; about four fifths were detected once. The ten largest clones add up to roughly 6.9% of the sample.

To note about this clone: Its antigen remains unidentified. Within one base of it there is no much larger clone, and no base qualities were kept.

This receptor was obtained from a man in his forties with glioma. Sequencing used PBMCs, obtained from a glioma patient treated with radiotherapy, temozolomide or both.

Here is the DNA: TGTGCCAGCAGCCATACTTGGAGTGGAGAGATATTCACAGATACGCAGTATTTT. The resulting protein is CASSHTWSGEIFTDTQYF. The rearrangement combines TRBV4-2 with TRBJ2-3; the D gene is not confidently resolved. V was cut back by 3 bases and J by 2 bases, leaving a gap of 21 bases between them. The germline V gene sets CDR1 to LGHNA and CDR2 to YNFKEQ. The CDR3 runs 18 residues from the cysteine to the phenylalanine. This entry keeps only the CDR3 DNA: 54 bases, framed from base 1.